Following are 32 T cell receptor beta chains from one sample sequenced in a study of T cells in Graves' hyperthyroidism and ophthalmopathy. Template material for amplifying TCR beta CDR3 regions consisted of RNA transcripts. A set of HTBI primers served as the primers for a first-round RT-PCR of the TCR CDR3. TCRdb reanalysed the multiplex PCR reads using MiXCR and keeps one entry per CDR3 protein. The sample has 380,000 or so distinct CDR3 sequences, approximately 20% seen once. The sample taken for sequencing was blood. The receptors were sampled from a young woman with Graves' hyperthyroidism.

As for this clonotype: Possible read error: a much larger clone is one base away. The rearrangement links TRBV28 to TRBJ2-5; TRBD1 matches at 8 bases. V was pared by 3 bases and J by 8 bases, with 11 bases of the junction left unmatched. The CDR3 runs 15 residues. Germline lookup yields CDR1 MDHEN and CDR2 SYDVKM. The CDR3 DNA reads as TGTGCCAGCAGTTTCCAGGGGGCGGAGGGAGATACCCAGTACTTC. This encodes CASSFQGAEGDTQYF.

This chain uses TRBV19 with TRBJ2-5; D might be TRBD2 (5 bases). V lost 3 bases and J lost 4, with 27 bases in between. Germline V gene lookup returns CDR1 LNHDA and CDR2 SQIVND (reference sequence). This CDR3 has 19 amino acids. The CDR3 DNA reads TGTGCCAGTAGTATCGGAAGGAGAATTATAGTCCGCCGGGGAGAGACCCAGTACTTC. Translating it yields CASSIGRRIIVRRGETQYF.

This clonotype appeared many times. The gene calls are TRBV12-3 or TRBV12-4 and TRBJ2-5; 11 bases match TRBD2. Germline trimming cut 6 bases from V and 2 bases from J; bases unmatched to any gene: 11. CDR3 size: 17 residues. Here the CDR3 DNA reads TGTGCCAGCAGCCCTCCGGGACTAGCGGTTTTACAAGAGACCCAGTACTTC. Translated: CASSPPGLAVLQETQYF.

This clonotype was observed a few times. V is TRBV3-1 and J is TRBJ2-4; D uncertain. The CDR3 totals 16 residues. Germline V CDR1 and CDR2: LGHDT, YNNKEL (reference sequence). V gave up 1 base and J gave up 1 base, with 11 bases separating them. CDR3 nucleotides: TGTGCCAGCAGCCAAGGGAAAGGGAAGGCCAAAAACATTCAGTACTTC. It is translated as CASSQGKGKAKNIQYF.

V and J are TRBV12-3 or TRBV12-4 and TRBJ2-4; 15 bases line up with TRBD2. This CDR3 has 19 residues. V lost 2 bases, J lost 6 bases, and 11 bases stayed unmatched. The CDR3 region is CASSLKVGLAGGQGNIQYF. In DNA, the CDR3 is TGTGCCAGCAGTTTAAAAGTTGGACTAGCGGGGGGGCAAGGAAACATTCAGTACTTC.

In this sample, this clonotype turned up once. J is TRBJ2-7 and V is TRBV7-2, with TRBD1 as a possible D gene (6 bases). CDR1 and CDR2 (germline): SGHTA, FQGNSA. Trimming took 5 bases from V and 1 from J, leaving 15 bases between them. This CDR3 has 15 amino acids. DNA for the CDR3: TGTGCCAGCAGCCTCATAACAGGGTCTTCCTACGAGCAGTACTTC. It codes for CASSLITGSSYEQYF.

This clonotype was seen ten or more times. The J gene is TRBJ2-2, the V gene TRBV6-1; TRBD2 might be the D (6 bases). Between the trimmed V and J ends, which lost 7 bases and 4 bases, there was a span of 16 bases. CDR1 and CDR2 (germline): MNHNS, SASEGT. This CDR3 has 15 amino acids. Here the CDR3 reads CASKTVGGLTGELFF. CDR3 coding DNA: TGTGCCAGCAAAACGGTGGGGGGACTCACCGGGGAGCTGTTTTTT.

This clonotype has a count of ten or more. The chain recombines TRBV2 with TRBJ2-5; D is possibly TRBD2 (5 bases). CDR3 length: 13 residues. V gave up 7 bases and J gave up 5 bases, with 14 bases separating them. CDR1 and CDR2 (germline): SNHLY, FYNNEI. CDR3 nucleotides: TGTGCCAGCAACGAGGGCCTCCAGGAGACCCAGTACTTC. Translating gives CASNEGLQETQYF.

This clonotype was seen only once. This may be a read error, as it is one base from a much larger clone. The CDR3 ends on some other residue instead of the conserved phenylalanine or tryptophan, so this is likely a read error. This chain links TRBV27 with TRBJ2-7; 8 bases fit TRBD1. Germline V gene lookup returns CDR1 MNHEY and CDR2 SMNVEV (reference sequence). The CDR3 is 16 residues long. J lost 1 base, V lost 6 bases, and 11 bases had no gene match. CDR3 nucleotides: TGTGCCAGCAGGCCCGACAGGGGACCCGGTTCCTACGAGCAGTACTGC. Its protein is CASRPDRGPGSYEQYC.

The chain combines TRBV18 with TRBJ1-3; TRBD1 might be the D (5 bases). Between the trimmed V and J ends, which lost 6 bases and 0 bases, there was a span of 15 bases. The V gene's germline CDR1 is KGHSH and CDR2 LQKENI. The CDR3 has 16 amino acids. The CDR3 DNA sequence: TGTGCCAGCTCCCCTCGGGACGGGATCTCTGGAAACACCATATATTTT. Translation gives CASSPRDGISGNTIYF.

This clonotype was recorded many times. The chain joins TRBV29-1 to TRBJ2-2, with unresolved D. From germline, CDR1 is SQVTM and CDR2 ANQGSEA. CDR3 length: 14 residues. V lost 2 bases and J 1 base, leaving 8 bases between the germline ends. The CDR3 sequence is CSVELLENTGELFF. The CDR3 nucleotides are TGCAGCGTTGAACTTTTGGAGAACACCGGGGAGCTGTTTTTT.

In this sample, this clonotype turned up many times. The gene calls are TRBV6-2 or TRBV6-3 and TRBJ1-5; tentative D call: TRBD1 (5 bases). The CDR3 loop spans 14 amino acids. Germline V CDR1 and CDR2: MNHEY, SVGEGT. Trimming pared 5 bases from V and 2 bases from J, leaving 10 bases between. CDR3 in DNA: TGTGCCAGCAGTCCCAGGGTTGGCAATCAGCCCCAGCATTTT. It specifies CASSPRVGNQPQHF.

The sample holds a few counts of this clonotype. A much larger clone differs by one base, so this may be a read error. The chain uses TRBV11-2 and TRBJ2-7, with D hard to call. Germline CDR1 reads SGHAT; CDR2 reads FQNNGV. This CDR3 comprises 14 residues. Trimming pared 5 bases from V and 6 bases from J, leaving 17 bases between. CDR3 sequence (DNA): TGTGCCAGCAGCCTCCGGACGGCCGTGGGCGAGCAGTACTTC. Protein product: CASSLRTAVGEQYF.

This clonotype was detected many times. The rearrangement uses TRBV12-3 or TRBV12-4 and TRBJ2-2; D is perhaps TRBD1 (5 bases). V lost 7 bases and J 1 base, leaving 10 bases between the germline ends. There are 14 residues in the CDR3. CDR3 nucleotides: TGTGCCAGCACCATTAGGGGGAACACCGGGGAGCTGTTTTTT. Protein sequence: CASTIRGNTGELFF.

This clonotype was recorded at least ten times. A clone one base away is much larger, so this may be a read error. The V gene is TRBV6-5, the J gene TRBJ1-1; D not certain. Looked up from germline, CDR1 is MNHEY and CDR2 is SVGAGI. Trimming took 3 bases from V and 10 from J, leaving 21 bases between them. The CDR3 consists of 15 residues. In nucleotides, the CDR3 is TGTGCCAGCAGTTATCCCCCTGAGTGGCCCCGAGGAGCTTTCTTT. Protein sequence: CASSYPPEWPRGAFF.

The table lists this clonotype with many counts. Written as DNA, the CDR3 is TGTGCCAGCAGTGAGCCCGACAGGAGCTACGAGCAGTACTTC. Its translation is CASSEPDRSYEQYF. The V call is TRBV25-1, the J call TRBJ2-7; possibly TRBD1 for D (6 bases). V lost 3 bases to trimming and J lost 3 bases, with 12 bases between them. Germline V gene sequence: CDR1 MGHDK, CDR2 SYGVNS. The CDR3 has 14 amino acids.

V and J are TRBV5-1 and TRBJ2-7; 9 bases are a match to TRBD2. Germline loops: CDR1 SGHRS, CDR2 YFSETQ. The CDR3 sequence is 16 residues long. Germline trimming cut 4 bases from V and 0 bases from J; bases unmatched to any gene: 8. This CDR3 is CASSARLAVSSYEQYF. In DNA form, the CDR3 reads TGCGCCAGCAGCGCCCGACTAGCGGTGAGCTCCTACGAGCAGTACTTC. The variable domain in full, completed from reference TRBV5-1 and TRBJ2-7, reads KAGVTQTPRYLIKTRGQQVTLSCSPISGHRSVSWYQQTPGQGLQFLFEYFSETQRNKGNFPGRFSGRQFSNSRSEMNVSTLELGDSALYLCASSARLAVSSYEQYFGPGTRLTVT.

In this sample, this clonotype turned up a few times. The chain uses TRBV7-2 and TRBJ2-7; D uncertain. Trimming left V 5 bases short and J 2 bases short, with 10 bases between. The germline CDR1 and CDR2 sequences are SGHTA and FQGNSA. The CDR3 runs 13 residues. CDR3 region: CASSNSIAYEQYF. CDR3 nucleotide sequence: TGTGCCAGCAGCAACAGTATAGCCTACGAGCAGTACTTC.

This chain joins TRBV7-9 and TRBJ1-2; 7 bases line up with TRBD1. The CDR3 covers 15 residues. Trimming cost V 5 bases and J 4 bases; bases outside gene matches: 10. The germline V gene has CDR1 SEHNR and CDR2 FQNEAQ (reference sequence). CDR3 protein: CASSMGQLNIYGYTF. Here the CDR3 DNA reads TGTGCCAGCAGCATGGGACAGCTTAATATCTATGGCTACACCTTC.

The chain uses TRBV5-1 and TRBJ2-5; D gene uncertain. V was pared by 4 bases and J by 2 bases, with 18 bases between. This CDR3 is built from 16 residues. In germline, CDR1 is SGHRS, CDR2 YFSETQ. CDR3 in DNA: TGCGCCAGCAGCGCCGGGTGGCCTGCCCGACAAGAGACCCAGTACTTC. Translation: CASSAGWPARQETQYF.

This clonotype was seen repeatedly, ten times or more. This chain connects TRBV18 to TRBJ1-1, with TRBD1 matching over 7 bases. Germline-derived CDR1 and CDR2 are KGHSH and LQKENI. V trimming: 2 bases; J trimming: 11 bases; junction bases outside the gene matches: 5. The CDR3 covers 12 residues. CDR3: CASSPLTGFAFF. CDR3 DNA sequence: TGTGCCAGCTCACCATTGACAGGGTTCGCTTTCTTT.

This clonotype was observed a few times. The rearrangement joins TRBV20-1 to TRBJ1-5; D ambiguous. V was pared by 0 bases and J by 5 bases, with 17 bases between. Germline V gives CDR1 DFQATT, CDR2 SNEGSKA (reference sequence). The CDR3 length is 16 residues. CDR3: CSARDTVSALHQPQHF. In DNA form, the CDR3 reads TGCAGTGCTAGAGATACGGTTTCGGCTCTTCATCAGCCCCAGCATTTT.

This clonotype has more than one count but fewer than ten. This chain links TRBV7-9 with TRBJ2-3; 7 bases agree with TRBD2. The CDR3 is 14 residues long. With 3 bases clipped from V and 2 bases from J, the junction kept 2 bases outside the gene matches. The germline V gene encodes CDR1 SEHNR and CDR2 FQNEAQ (reference sequence). The CDR3 DNA is TGTGCCAGCAGCTTGAGCGGGGTCACAGATACGCAGTATTTT. This translates into CASSLSGVTDTQYF.

The table lists this clonotype with many counts. The chain joins TRBV3-1 to TRBJ1-1, with D possibly being TRBD1 (5 bases). V dropped 5 bases and J dropped 4 bases, with 11 bases sitting between them. Germline V gene lookup returns CDR1 LGHDT and CDR2 YNNKEL (reference sequence). This CDR3 is built from 13 residues. This chain's CDR3 is CASSGGTGTEAFF. The CDR3 DNA sequence: TGTGCCAGCAGCGGGGGGACCGGCACTGAAGCTTTCTTT.

The sample holds a few counts of this clonotype. The chain couples TRBV10-1 to TRBJ2-3; D is unresolved. Looked up from germline, CDR1 is WNHNN and CDR2 is SYGVQD (reference sequence). The CDR3 covers 15 residues. V shed 0 bases and J shed 3 bases, with 10 bases lying between them. CDR3 nucleotides: TGCGCCAGCAGTGAGTCGGAAGCTAGAACAGATACGCAGTATTTT. Its translation is CASSESEARTDTQYF.

This clonotype was recorded at least ten times. V is TRBV20-1 and J is TRBJ2-7, with D unclear. V lost 0 bases to trimming and J lost 3 bases, with 6 bases between them. CDR1 and CDR2 from the germline V gene are DFQATT and SNEGSKA (reference sequence). The CDR3 totals 12 residues. The CDR3: CSARDKSYEQYF. CDR3 sequence (DNA): TGCAGTGCTAGAGACAAGAGCTACGAGCAGTACTTC.

Many counts were recorded for this clonotype. The rearrangement joins TRBV29-1 to TRBJ1-2, with no clear D. This CDR3 region has 13 residues. Germline loops: CDR1 SQVTM, CDR2 ANQGSEA. V gave up 5 bases and J gave up 5 bases, with 15 bases separating them. DNA of the CDR3: TGCAGCGTTCCCCCGTTCAGAATATATGGCTACACCTTC. It specifies CSVPPFRIYGYTF.

This clonotype has just one count. This chain uses TRBV12-3 or TRBV12-4 with TRBJ1-1, with TRBD1 matching over 7 bases. J was trimmed by 6 bases and V by 3 bases; bases with no gene match: 10. The CDR3 extends over 15 amino acids. CDR3 sequence: CASSLRVAGQPEAFF. Written as DNA, the CDR3 is TGTGCCAGCAGTTTGAGAGTGGCGGGACAGCCTGAAGCTTTCTTT.

Ten or more counts support this clonotype. V usage is TRBV20-1 and J usage is TRBJ1-1, with TRBD1 matching 7 bases. The V gene end was trimmed by 5 bases and the J gene end by 0 bases; junction bases not matched to a gene: 6. Per germline, CDR1 DFQATT and CDR2 SNEGSKA (reference sequence). CDR3 length: 14 residues. CDR3 sequence: CSAGTGALNTEAFF. The DNA for the CDR3 is TGCAGTGCTGGTACAGGGGCCTTGAACACTGAAGCTTTCTTT.

This chain connects TRBV28 to TRBJ2-7, with 14 positions matching TRBD2. CDR1 and CDR2 (germline): MDHEN, SYDVKM. V trimming: 0 bases; J trimming: 4 bases; junction bases outside the gene matches: 8. This CDR3 spans 18 amino acids. The CDR3 nucleotides read TGTGCCAGCAGTTTATGGAGACTAGCGGGAGGGAAAAGGTACGAGCAGTACTTC. Amino acid sequence: CASSLWRLAGGKRYEQYF.

V gene TRBV6-1 combines with J gene TRBJ1-3; D gene uncertain. Germline V gives CDR1 MNHNS, CDR2 SASEGT. CDR3 length equals 14 residues. V lost 8 bases to trimming and J lost 2 bases, with 13 bases between them. The CDR3 loop is CASRPRGTGNTIYF. CDR3 DNA sequence: TGTGCCAGCCGCCCCCGTGGGACTGGAAACACCATATATTTT.

Ten or more counts support this clonotype. The chain employs TRBV6-1 and TRBJ1-2, with D unresolved. The length of the CDR3 is 14 residues. V was cut by 6 bases and J by 1 base, with 12 bases left in between. Germline V gene lookup returns CDR1 MNHNS and CDR2 SASEGT. CDR3 in amino acids: CASSPGPSNYGYTF. The CDR3 coding sequence is TGTGCCAGCAGCCCGGGCCCCAGTAACTATGGCTACACCTTC.